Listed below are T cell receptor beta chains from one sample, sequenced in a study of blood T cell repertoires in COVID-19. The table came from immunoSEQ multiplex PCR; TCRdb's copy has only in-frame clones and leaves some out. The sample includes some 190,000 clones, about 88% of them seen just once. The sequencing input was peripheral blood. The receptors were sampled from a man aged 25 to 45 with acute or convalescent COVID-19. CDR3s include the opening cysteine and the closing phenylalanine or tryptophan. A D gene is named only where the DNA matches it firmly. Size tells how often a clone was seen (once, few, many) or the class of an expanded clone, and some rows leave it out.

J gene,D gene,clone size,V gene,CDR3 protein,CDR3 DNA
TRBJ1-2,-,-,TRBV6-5,CASRLDTNYGYTF,TGTGCCAGCAGACTCGACACTAACTATGGCTACACCTTC
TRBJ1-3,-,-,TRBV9,CASSVLDERTIYF,TGTGCCAGCAGCGTCCTAGATGAGAGGACCATATATTTT
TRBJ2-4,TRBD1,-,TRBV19,CASSILTGGSNIQYF,TGTGCCAGTAGTATCCTAACAGGGGGATCAAACATTCAGTACTTC
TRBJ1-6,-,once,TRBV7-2,CASSLGGGGSSPLHF,TGTGCCAGCAGCTTAGGGGGGGGAGGGAGTTCACCCCTCCACTTT
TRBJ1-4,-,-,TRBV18,CASSPLTAAFNEKLFF,TGTGCCAGCTCACCACTAACAGCAGCCTTTAATGAAAAACTGTTTTTT
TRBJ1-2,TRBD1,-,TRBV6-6,CASINPGQGPGGYTF,TGTGCCAGCATTAACCCGGGACAGGGCCCGGGCGGCTACACCTTC
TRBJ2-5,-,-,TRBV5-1,CASSGGTDQETQYF,TGCGCCAGCAGCGGCGGGACCGATCAAGAGACCCAGTACTTC
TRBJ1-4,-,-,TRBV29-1,CSVTTNEKLFF,TGCAGCGTCACAACTAATGAAAAACTGTTTTTT
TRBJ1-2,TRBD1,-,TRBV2,CASSPIPSGQGTRGYTF,TGTGCCAGCAGTCCGATTCCCTCGGGACAGGGGACGAGGGGCTACACCTTC
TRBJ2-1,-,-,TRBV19,CASSIGRGQYNEQFF,TGTGCCAGTAGTATAGGGAGAGGGCAGTACAATGAGCAGTTCTTC
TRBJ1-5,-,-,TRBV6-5,CASSYSGVSRPQHF,TGTGCCAGCAGTTACTCCGGCGTTAGCAGGCCCCAGCATTTT
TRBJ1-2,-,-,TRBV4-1,CASSQLRGLFYGYTF,TGCGCCAGCAGCCAACTTCGGGGGTTGTTTTATGGCTACACCTTC
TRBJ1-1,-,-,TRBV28,CASSFRGTEAFF,TGTGCCAGCAGTTTCAGGGGCACTGAAGCTTTCTTT
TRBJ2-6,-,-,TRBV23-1,CASSTRGSLSGANVLTF,TGCGCCAGCAGCACAAGGGGGTCCCTCTCTGGGGCCAACGTCCTGACTTTC
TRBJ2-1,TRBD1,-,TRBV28,CATDRQGVNNEQFF,TGTGCCACTGACCGACAGGGGGTTAACAATGAGCAGTTCTTC
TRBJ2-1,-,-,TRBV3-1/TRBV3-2,CASSHVTGRGGGEQFF,TGTGCCAGCAGCCACGTCACCGGCAGGGGAGGGGGTGAGCAGTTCTTC
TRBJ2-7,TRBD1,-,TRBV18,CASSRTGTGTYEQYF,TGTGCCAGCTCCCGTACCGGGACAGGAACCTACGAGCAGTACTTC
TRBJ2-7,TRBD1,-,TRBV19,CASSINRGPYEQYF,TGTGCCAGTAGTATCAACAGGGGCCCTTACGAGCAGTACTTC
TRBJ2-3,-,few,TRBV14,CASSVLALATDTQYF,TGTGCCAGCAGCGTCCTCGCACTTGCCACAGATACGCAGTATTTT
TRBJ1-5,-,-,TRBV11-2,CASSLASGGQPQHF,TGTGCCAGCAGTTTAGCGTCCGGGGGGCAGCCCCAGCATTTT
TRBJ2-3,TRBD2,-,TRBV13,CASSGFENIAGTGGFADTQYF,TGTGCCAGCAGCGGCTTCGAGAATATAGCGGGGACTGGGGGTTTCGCAGATACGCAGTATTTT
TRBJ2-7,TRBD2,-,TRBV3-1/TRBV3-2,CASSRWTSGGTYEQYF,TGTGCCAGCAGCCGCTGGACTAGCGGGGGGACCTACGAGCAGTACTTC
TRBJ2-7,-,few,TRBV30,CAWSVRPGRYYEQYF,TGTGCCTGGAGTGTACGACCAGGGCGCTACTACGAGCAGTACTTC
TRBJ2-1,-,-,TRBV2,CASRKPGTPSTYNEQFF,TGTGCCAGCAGGAAGCCCGGGACTCCTAGCACCTACAATGAGCAGTTCTTC
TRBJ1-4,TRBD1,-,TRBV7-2,CASSLRGILFGTNEKLFF,TGTGCCAGCAGCCTCAGGGGGATATTGTTCGGAACTAATGAAAAACTGTTTTTT
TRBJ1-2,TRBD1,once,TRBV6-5,CASREGAAANYGYTF,TGTGCCAGCAGGGAGGGGGCGGCAGCTAACTATGGCTACACCTTC
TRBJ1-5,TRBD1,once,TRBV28,CASSLTGDSNQPQHF,TGTGCCAGCAGTCTGACAGGGGACAGCAATCAGCCCCAGCATTTT
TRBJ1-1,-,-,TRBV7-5,CARSRPLNRNRCFNTEAFF,TGTGCCAGAAGCCGCCCCTTAAACAGGAATCGATGCTTCAACACTGAAGCTTTCTTT
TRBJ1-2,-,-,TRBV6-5,CASRPRDKNYGYTF,TGTGCCAGCAGACCACGGGACAAGAACTATGGCTACACCTTC
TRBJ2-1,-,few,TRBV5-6,CASSGTGSEQFF,TGTGCCAGCAGCGGAACCGGGAGTGAGCAGTTCTTC
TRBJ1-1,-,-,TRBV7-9,CASSLALKNTEAFF,TGTGCCAGCAGCTTAGCGCTAAAGAACACTGAAGCTTTCTTT
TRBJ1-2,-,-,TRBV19,CASSIGGPYGYTF,TGTGCCAGTAGTATAGGGGGGCCCTATGGCTACACCTTC
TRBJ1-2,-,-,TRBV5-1,CASNQTPGANYGYTF,TGCGCCAGCAATCAAACCCCCGGAGCTAACTATGGCTACACCTTC
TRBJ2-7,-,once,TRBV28,CATNTGFLIYEQYF,TGTGCCACCAACACAGGGTTCCTAATATACGAGCAGTACTTC
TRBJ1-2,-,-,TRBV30,CAWSSRGSGYTF,TGTGCCTGGAGTAGCAGGGGCTCTGGCTACACCTTC
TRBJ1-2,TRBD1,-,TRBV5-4,CASSLAGRQGGYTF,TGTGCCAGCAGCTTGGCGGGCCGACAGGGAGGCTACACCTTC
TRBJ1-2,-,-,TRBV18,CASSPSGVYGYTF,TGTGCCAGCTCACCATCAGGCGTATATGGCTACACCTTC
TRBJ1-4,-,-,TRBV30,CAWSPGQLNEKLFF,TGTGCCTGGAGTCCTGGACAGCTGAATGAAAAACTGTTTTTT
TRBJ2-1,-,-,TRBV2,CASSGRQRGGNEQFF,TGTGCCAGCAGTGGACGTCAAAGGGGCGGAAATGAGCAGTTCTTC
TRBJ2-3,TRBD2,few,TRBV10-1,CASSERRGGLADTQYF,TGCGCCAGCAGTGAAAGGCGGGGGGGCCTCGCAGATACGCAGTATTTT
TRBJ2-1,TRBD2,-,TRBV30,CAWTGTSGYNEQFF,TGTGCCTGGACCGGGACTAGCGGGTACAATGAGCAGTTCTTC
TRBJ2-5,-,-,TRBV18,CASSLNQETQYF,TGTGCCAGCTCATTAAATCAAGAGACCCAGTACTTC
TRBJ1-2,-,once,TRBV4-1,CASSPPGRVGSGYTF,TGCGCCAGCAGCCCCCCCGGCAGGGTAGGAAGTGGCTACACCTTC
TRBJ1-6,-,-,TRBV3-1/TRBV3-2,CASRDNYNSPLHF,TGTGCCAGCAGGGACAACTATAATTCACCCCTCCACTTT
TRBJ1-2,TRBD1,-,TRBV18,CASSPDRGPVGYTF,TGTGCCAGCTCTCCGGACAGGGGGCCCGTTGGCTACACCTTC
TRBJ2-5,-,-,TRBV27,CASSLKIGREETQYF,TGTGCCAGCAGTTTAAAAATAGGTCGGGAAGAGACCCAGTACTTC
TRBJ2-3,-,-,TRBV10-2,CASNIQGSDTQYF,TGCGCCAGCAATATACAGGGATCCGATACGCAGTATTTT
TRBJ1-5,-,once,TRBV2,CASSELSGYQPQHF,TGTGCCAGCAGTGAGTTGTCAGGGTATCAGCCCCAGCATTTT
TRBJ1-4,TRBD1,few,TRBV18,CASSGRNRGRDEKLFF,TGTGCCAGCTCAGGGCGAAACAGGGGAAGGGACGAAAAACTGTTTTTT
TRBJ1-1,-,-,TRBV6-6,CASSYPTGNPEAFF,TGTGCCAGCAGTTACCCAACAGGGAACCCTGAAGCTTTCTTT
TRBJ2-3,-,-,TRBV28,CASSFSLTTDTQYF,TGTGCCAGCAGTTTTTCACTAACAACAGATACGCAGTATTTT
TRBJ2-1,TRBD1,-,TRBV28,CASSSPTGGEFF,TGTGCCAGCAGTTCCCCGACAGGGGGGGAGTTCTTC
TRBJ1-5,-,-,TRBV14,CASSQNRDQPQHF,TGTGCCAGCAGCCAGAACAGGGATCAGCCCCAGCATTTT
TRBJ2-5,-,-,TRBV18,CASSPTGQGETQYF,TGTGCCAGCTCACCGACTGGTCAGGGAGAGACCCAGTACTTC
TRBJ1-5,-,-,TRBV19,CASRMRGGSNQPQHF,TGTGCCAGTAGAATGAGGGGAGGGAGCAATCAGCCCCAGCATTTT
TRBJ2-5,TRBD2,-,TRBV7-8,CASSLEVATSGRETQYF,TGTGCCAGCAGCTTAGAAGTTGCGACTAGCGGGAGAGAGACCCAGTACTTC
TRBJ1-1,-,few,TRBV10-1,CASSVGGFYTEAFF,TGCGCCAGCAGTGTGGGGGGTTTCTACACTGAAGCTTTCTTT